In its sample, the clone carrying this T cell receptor (beta chain) was seen many times. Its antigen is unidentified. The record originates from a study of early T cells in non-severe SARS-CoV-2 infection. In the study overall: It was bulk RNA from unsorted whole blood that was sequenced, and the chains were unpaired.

Study findings and constraints: Anti-spike CD8 responses were favored in VDJdb matching, and private and CD4 specificities were missed.

The CDR3 contains 13 residues. Trimming stripped 2 bases from V and 7 bases from J, with 11 bases between. Attached unique molecular identifiers marked individual cDNA molecules. TCRdb reprocessed the 5' RACE reads with MiXCR, giving one entry per CDR3 protein. The profile shows some 30,000 distinct CDR3 sequences, just under 3% of them singletons. This receptor was taken from an adult who was a healthcare worker with PCR-confirmed SARS-CoV-2 infection or an uninfected control (not recorded which). V gene TRBV12-3 or TRBV12-4 combines with J gene TRBJ1-1; D gene ambiguous. The specimen was whole blood. The DNA of the CDR3 is TGTGCCAGCAGTTTAATAATAGGGATTGAAGCTTTCTTT. Amino acid sequence: CASSLIIGIEAFF.